This T cell receptor (beta chain) was observed in a study of CD8+ T cells in alopecia areata. Trimming cost V 5 bases and J 4 bases, with 5 bases left between them. CDR1 is MDHEN and CDR2 is SYDVKM in the germline V gene. This CDR3 comprises 11 residues. Extraction and reverse transcription of RNA yielded cDNA as the sequencing template. Some clones are missing from TCRdb's copy, which holds only in-frame ones; the method was immunoSEQ multiplex PCR. The sample includes around 200,000 clones, about 63% of them seen just once. The TCR comes from a human donor with alopecia areata. The rearrangement joins TRBV28 to TRBJ1-2; D uncertain. The sequencing here drew on CD4+ T cells sorted from blood, taken at week 0. CDR3 region: CASSTSYGYTF. In DNA form, the CDR3 reads TGTGCCAGCAGTACCTCCTATGGCTACACCTTC.